The clone carrying this T cell receptor (beta chain) was counted between two and nine times. Antigen: not known. The data were taken from a study of T cells in Graves' hyperthyroidism and ophthalmopathy. Turning to the study itself: Before any treatment, at initial diagnosis, peripheral blood was collected.

Overall study results and limits: In the blood, most expanded thyroid clonotypes above 0.001 appeared as well.

Germline CDR1 and CDR2: MDHEN and SYDVKM. Trimming removed 7 bases at V and 4 bases at J, with 16 bases between. This CDR3 region has 14 residues. Uncontrolled infection, other autoimmune disease, pregnancy or lactation barred patients from enrollment. RNA transcripts served as the template for amplifying TCR beta CDR3 regions. The HTBI primer set was used in a first-round RT-PCR of the TCR CDR3. TCRdb passed the multiplex PCR reads through MiXCR, listing each CDR3 protein once. There are around 290,000 distinct CDR3 sequences in the sample; roughly 15% occur only once, and 7% to 9.5% lies in the top ten.

The specimen was blood. The chain recombines TRBV28 with TRBJ1-2; maybe TRBD1 (6 bases). The source of this sequence is a woman aged 40 to 50 with Graves' hyperthyroidism. CDR3 residues: CASTGPEGGYGYTF. The CDR3 DNA reads TGTGCCAGCACCGGACCAGAAGGGGGCTATGGCTACACCTTC.